The rows below give T cell receptor beta chains drawn from one sample of a study of blood T cell repertoires in COVID-19. Clones were sequenced by immunoSEQ multiplex PCR, and TCRdb holds only the in-frame ones, with some missing. This sample carries about 70,000 clones, around 77% of them seen once, and the ten largest clones take over 9.5%. Sequencing was done on a sample of peripheral blood. These receptors all stem from a human donor in a cohort sampled during active COVID-19. The CDR3 runs from the conserved cysteine through the conserved F or W. D genes are given only for firm matches. Expanded clones get a size class; other rows say once, few or many, or leave the size out.

TRBV18	TRBJ1-5	.	.	TGTGCCAGCTCACCACCGGGCAAGGCACAGCCCCAGCATTTT	CASSPPGKAQPQHF
TRBV19	TRBJ2-7	few	TRBD2	TGTGCCAGTAGCCGTGTGGGGGAGGGCTACGAGCAGTACTTC	CASSRVGEGYEQYF
TRBV19	TRBJ1-2	once	.	TGTGCCAGTAGTGAATTGGCCTATGGCTACACCTTC	CASSELAYGYTF
TRBV28	TRBJ1-2	.	TRBD1	TGTGCCAGCAGTCCTTCTCAGACAGGGACTGCTATAAGCTACACCTTC	CASSPSQTGTAISYTF
TRBV28	TRBJ1-5	.	.	TGTGCCAGCAGTTTAATGGGTGGGACAACCAGGGAGCCCCAGCATTTT	CASSLMGGTTREPQHF
TRBV6-2/TRBV6-3	TRBJ2-3	.	TRBD2	TGTGCCAGCAGTGGACTAGTACCCACAGATACGCAGTATTTT	CASSGLVPTDTQYF
TRBV7-2	TRBJ2-7	.	TRBD1	TGTGCCAGCAGCTTATTTCGGTCGGGGACAGGGGAGGCCGAGCAGTACTTC	CASSLFRSGTGEAEQYF
TRBV27	TRBJ2-7	.	TRBD2	TGTGCCAGCAGTCCCGGGACTAGCGGGCGCAACGAGCAGTACTTC	CASSPGTSGRNEQYF
TRBV2	TRBJ1-5	.	.	TGTGCCAGCAGTGAAGGTTGGGGCCAGCCCCAGCATTTT	CASSEGWGQPQHF
TRBV2	TRBJ1-4	.	TRBD1	TGTGCCAGCAGAGCTGGGACAGGGACTAATGAAAAACTGTTTTTT	CASRAGTGTNEKLFF
TRBV5-5	TRBJ1-2	.	TRBD1	TGTGCCAGCATTCAAGATACAGGGGGTTTTGGCTACACCTTC	CASIQDTGGFGYTF
TRBV2	TRBJ2-3	.	.	TGTGCCAGCAGTGAGGCAGCGACAGATACGCAGTATTTT	CASSEAATDTQYF
TRBV4-3	TRBJ1-5	.	TRBD1	TGCGCCAGCAGCTTGGGACAGAATCAGCCCCAGCATTTT	CASSLGQNQPQHF
TRBV7-9	TRBJ2-2	.	.	TGTGCCAGCAGCGTGACAGCTGACACCGGGGAGCTGTTTTTT	CASSVTADTGELFF
TRBV2	TRBJ1-5	.	.	TGTGCCAGCAGTGAAAGGTCGGGGAACCAGCCCCAGCATTTT	CASSERSGNQPQHF
TRBV28	TRBJ1-1	.	TRBD1	TGTGCCAGCAGTTTATACACAGGGGAGGACACTGAAGCTTTCTTT	CASSLYTGEDTEAFF
TRBV6-5	TRBJ2-7	.	.	TGTGCCAGCAGTTACTCCGGGACAATTCCTAACGAGCAGTACTTC	CASSYSGTIPNEQYF
TRBV5-1	TRBJ2-2	once	TRBD1	TGCGCCAGCAGCTCCGACAGGGGCCTGAACACCGGGGAGCTGTTTTTT	CASSSDRGLNTGELFF
TRBV28	TRBJ1-4	.	.	TGTGCCAGCAGTCCCCCGGGGGGGAGTGAAAAACTGTTTTTT	CASSPPGGSEKLFF
TRBV30	TRBJ1-1	.	.	TGTGCCTGGAGCGTCCGTGGAGACACTGAAGCTTTCTTT	CAWSVRGDTEAFF
TRBV7-2	TRBJ1-1	few	.	TGTGCCAGCAGCTTATTAGCCTTACTGAACACTGAAGCTTTCTTT	CASSLLALLNTEAFF
TRBV10-3	TRBJ1-2	.	.	TGTGCCATCACCACAGACAGGAGAGGGCTTTATGGCTACACCTTC	CAITTDRRGLYGYTF
TRBV7-9	TRBJ1-5	few	.	TGTGCCAGCACGGCAGGCAATCAGCCCCAGCATTTT	CASTAGNQPQHF
TRBV28	TRBJ1-5	.	TRBD1	TGTGCCAGCAGTTTACACAGGGGAGACAATCAGCCCCAGCATTTT	CASSLHRGDNQPQHF
TRBV7-9	TRBJ2-6	.	TRBD1	TGTGCCAGCAGTCCCCGGGACAGGGGGCGGACTGGGGCCAACGTCCTGACTTTC	CASSPRDRGRTGANVLTF
TRBV28	TRBJ2-3	.	.	TGTGCCAGCGCGGGGCGGTTCTATACGCAGTATTTT	CASAGRFYTQYF
TRBV12-5	TRBJ1-2	.	TRBD1	TGTGCTAGTGGTATAGGGACAGGGGGCAAAGGCTACACCTTC	CASGIGTGGKGYTF
TRBV19	TRBJ2-7	.	TRBD2	TGTGCCAGTAGTACGATACTAGCGGGGGGAACCTACGAGCAGTACTTC	CASSTILAGGTYEQYF
TRBV5-1	TRBJ1-1	.	TRBD1	TGCGCCAGCAGCTTGGATTTCGGACAGGGAGGAATGGTAGCTTTCTTT	CASSLDFGQGGMVAFF
TRBV19	TRBJ1-5	once	.	TGTGCCAGTAGTCCAACAGGAAGCAATCAGCCCCAGCATTTT	CASSPTGSNQPQHF
TRBV30	TRBJ2-5	.	TRBD2	TGTGCCTGGAGTTCGGGACTAGCGGGCGAGACCCAGTACTTC	CAWSSGLAGETQYF
TRBV30	TRBJ1-2	.	.	TGTGCCTGGAGTTCCGGACATGAGGATGGCTACACCTTC	CAWSSGHEDGYTF
TRBV6-2/TRBV6-3	TRBJ1-1	.	.	TGTGCCAGCAGTTCCATCGGACTGTGGTCTGAAGCTTTCTTT	CASSSIGLWSEAFF
TRBV7-2	TRBJ2-5	.	.	TGTGCCAGCGGAGGAGGGAGTTTCAGGAGTCAAGAGACCCAGTACTTC	CASGGGSFRSQETQYF
TRBV6-5	TRBJ2-7	.	.	TGTGCCAGCAGTTTTCGGGCCGCGGGCCGAGCCTACGAGCAGTACTTC	CASSFRAAGRAYEQYF
TRBV6-5	TRBJ1-2	.	.	TGTGCCACCTCCGGGGGGATCTATGGCTACACCTTC	CATSGGIYGYTF
TRBV23-1	TRBJ2-7	.	.	TGCGCCAGCAGTCGGAGGGAATACTACGAGCAGTACTTC	CASSRREYYEQYF
TRBV7-9	TRBJ2-7	.	TRBD1	TGTGCCAGCAGCCTACGACAGGGGCGGTCCTACGAGCAGTACTTC	CASSLRQGRSYEQYF
TRBV10-3	TRBJ1-1	.	TRBD1	TGTGCCATCAGTGCGGGACAGGGAATTAGGACTGAAGCTTTCTTT	CAISAGQGIRTEAFF
TRBV24-1	TRBJ2-7	.	.	TGTGCCACCAGCCCCCGTCCCGGGTCCTTCGCGTCCTACGAGCAGTACTTC	CATSPRPGSFASYEQYF
TRBV28	TRBJ1-2	.	TRBD1	TGTGCCAGCAGTTTACCCCCGGGACAGGGGTATGGCTACACCTTC	CASSLPPGQGYGYTF